This T cell receptor beta chain derives from a study of cytomegalovirus exposure and HLA in healthy donors. With 60 Vbeta and 13 Jbeta primers, the PCR was carried out. The protocol was immunoSEQ multiplex PCR, while the TCRdb copy is restricted to in-frame clones and leaves out a portion. This sample has 83,000 or so clones; roughly 80% occur once, and the top ten carry 10%. Germline CDR1 is SGHKS and CDR2 is YYEKEE (reference sequence). CDR3 length: 15 amino acids. V was trimmed by 2 bases and J by 1 base, leaving 10 bases between them. This receptor was obtained from a man aged 30 to 45 in good health and CMV-seropositive. V gene TRBV5-5 combines with J gene TRBJ1-5; D may be TRBD1 (5 bases). The sequenced sample consisted of PBMCs. DNA for the CDR3: TGTGCCAGCAGCTTCTGGGACTTAAGCAATCAGCCCCAGCATTTT. It codes for CASSFWDLSNQPQHF.